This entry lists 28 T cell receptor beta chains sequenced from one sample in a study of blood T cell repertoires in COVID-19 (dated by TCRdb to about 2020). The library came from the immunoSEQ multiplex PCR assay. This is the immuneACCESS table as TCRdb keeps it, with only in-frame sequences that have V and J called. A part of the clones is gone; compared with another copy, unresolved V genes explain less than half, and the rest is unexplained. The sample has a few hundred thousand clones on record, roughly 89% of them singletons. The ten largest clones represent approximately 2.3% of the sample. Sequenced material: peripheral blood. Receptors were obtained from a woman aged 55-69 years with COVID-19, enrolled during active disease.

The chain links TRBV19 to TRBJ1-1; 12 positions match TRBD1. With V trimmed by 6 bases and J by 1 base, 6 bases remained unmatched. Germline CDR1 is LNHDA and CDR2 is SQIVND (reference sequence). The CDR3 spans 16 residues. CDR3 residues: CASRPGTGGQNTEAFF. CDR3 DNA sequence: TGTGCCAGTAGGCCCGGGACAGGGGGCCAGAACACTGAAGCTTTCTTT.

CDR3 residues: CAINQDLNTEAFF. DNA of the CDR3: TGTGCCATCAATCAGGACTTGAACACTGAAGCTTTCTTT. This chain uses TRBV10-3 with TRBJ1-1; D unclear. The CDR3 consists of 13 residues. The germline gives CDR1 ENHRY, CDR2 SYGVKD. Trimming stripped 7 bases from V and 0 bases from J, with 9 bases between.

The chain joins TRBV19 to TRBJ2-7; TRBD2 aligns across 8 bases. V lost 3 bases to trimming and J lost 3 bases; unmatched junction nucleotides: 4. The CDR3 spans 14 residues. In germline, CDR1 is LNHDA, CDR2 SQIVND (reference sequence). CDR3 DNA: TGTGCCAGTAGTATCTCAGCGGGGGACTACGAGCAGTACTTC. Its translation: CASSISAGDYEQYF.

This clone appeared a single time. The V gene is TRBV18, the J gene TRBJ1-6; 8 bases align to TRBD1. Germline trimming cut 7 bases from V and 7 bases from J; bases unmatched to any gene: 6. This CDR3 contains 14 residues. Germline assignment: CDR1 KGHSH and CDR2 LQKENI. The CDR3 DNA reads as TGTGCCAGCTTCGACAGGGGTGGCAATTCACCCCTCCACTTT. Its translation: CASFDRGGNSPLHF.

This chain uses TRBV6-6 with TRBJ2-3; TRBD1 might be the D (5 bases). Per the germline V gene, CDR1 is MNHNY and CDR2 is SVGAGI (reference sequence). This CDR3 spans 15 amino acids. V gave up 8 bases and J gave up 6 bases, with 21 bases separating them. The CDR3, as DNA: TGTGCCAGCCAAAAAATGGCCACCAAGGGGGATACGCAGTATTTT. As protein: CASQKMATKGDTQYF.

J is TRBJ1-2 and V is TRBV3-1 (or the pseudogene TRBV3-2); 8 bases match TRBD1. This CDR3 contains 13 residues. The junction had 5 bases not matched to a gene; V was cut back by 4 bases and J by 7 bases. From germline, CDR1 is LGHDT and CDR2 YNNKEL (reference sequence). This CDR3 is CASSPDRASGYTF. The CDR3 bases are TGTGCCAGCAGCCCGGACAGGGCAAGTGGCTACACCTTC.

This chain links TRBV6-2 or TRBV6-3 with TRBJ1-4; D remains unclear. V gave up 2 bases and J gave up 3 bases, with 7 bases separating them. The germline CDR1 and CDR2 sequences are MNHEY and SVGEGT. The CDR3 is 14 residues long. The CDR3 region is CASSYPQANEKLFF. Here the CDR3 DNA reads TGTGCCAGCAGTTACCCCCAGGCTAATGAAAAACTGTTTTTT.

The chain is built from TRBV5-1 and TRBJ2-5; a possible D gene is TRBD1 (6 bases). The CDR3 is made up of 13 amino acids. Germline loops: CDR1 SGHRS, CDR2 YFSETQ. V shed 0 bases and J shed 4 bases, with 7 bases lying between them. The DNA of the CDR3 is TGCGCCAGCAGCTTGGGACAGGTAGAGACCCAGTACTTC. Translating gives CASSLGQVETQYF.

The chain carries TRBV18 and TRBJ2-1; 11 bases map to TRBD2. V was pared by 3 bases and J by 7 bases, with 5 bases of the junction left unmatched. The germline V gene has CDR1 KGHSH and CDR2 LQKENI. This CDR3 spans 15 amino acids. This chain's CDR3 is CASSPLAGGGNEQFF. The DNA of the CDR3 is TGTGCCAGCTCACCCCTAGCGGGGGGTGGAAATGAGCAGTTCTTC.

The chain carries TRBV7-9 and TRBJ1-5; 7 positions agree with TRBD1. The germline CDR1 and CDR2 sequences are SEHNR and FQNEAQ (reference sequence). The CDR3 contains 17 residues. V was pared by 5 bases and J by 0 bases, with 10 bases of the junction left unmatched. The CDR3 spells CASSPESGQDSNQPQHF. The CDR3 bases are TGTGCCAGCAGCCCGGAGAGCGGACAGGATAGCAATCAGCCCCAGCATTTT.

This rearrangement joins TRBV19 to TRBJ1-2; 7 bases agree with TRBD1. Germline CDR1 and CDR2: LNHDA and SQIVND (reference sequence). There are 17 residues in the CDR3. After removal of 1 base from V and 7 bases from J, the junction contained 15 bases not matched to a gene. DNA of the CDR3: TGTGCCAGTAGTATAGCGGAGGGGGCTTCTATGTTCTCTGGCTACACCTTC. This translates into CASSIAEGASMFSGYTF.

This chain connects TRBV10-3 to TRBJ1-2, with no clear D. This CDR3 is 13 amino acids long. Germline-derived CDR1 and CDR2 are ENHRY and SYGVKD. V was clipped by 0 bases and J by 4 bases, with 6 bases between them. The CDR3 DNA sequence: TGTGCCATCAGTGAGTCCTGGGCCTATGGCTACACCTTC. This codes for CAISESWAYGYTF.

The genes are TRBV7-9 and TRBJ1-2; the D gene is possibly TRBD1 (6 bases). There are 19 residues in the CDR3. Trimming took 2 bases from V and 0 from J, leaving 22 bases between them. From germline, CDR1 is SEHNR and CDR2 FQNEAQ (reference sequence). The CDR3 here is CASSLFPPLGQKPNYGYTF. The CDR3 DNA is TGTGCCAGCAGCTTATTCCCTCCGTTAGGACAGAAGCCTAACTATGGCTACACCTTC.

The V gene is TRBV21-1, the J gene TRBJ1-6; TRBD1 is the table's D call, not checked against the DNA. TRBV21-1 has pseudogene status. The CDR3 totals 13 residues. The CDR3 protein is CASSETGVSPLHF. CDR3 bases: TGTGCCAGCAGCGAGACAGGGGTCTCACCCCTCCACTTT.

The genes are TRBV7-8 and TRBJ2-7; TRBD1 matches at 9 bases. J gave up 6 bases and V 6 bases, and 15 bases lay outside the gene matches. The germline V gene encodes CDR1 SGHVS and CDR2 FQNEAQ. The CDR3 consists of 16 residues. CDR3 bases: TGTGCCAGCAGTCCACGCTCGGGACAGGGAAGAGGCGAGCAGTACTTC. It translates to CASSPRSGQGRGEQYF.

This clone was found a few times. In DNA, the CDR3 is TGCGCCAGCAGCTCTCGACACGGCTCCTACGAGCAGTACTTC. It codes for CASSSRHGSYEQYF. This sequence joins TRBV4-1 and TRBJ2-7; the D is unclear. Germline V lookup: CDR1 MGHRA, CDR2 YSYEKL. V lost 5 bases and J 0 bases, leaving 11 bases between the germline ends. CDR3 size: 14 residues.

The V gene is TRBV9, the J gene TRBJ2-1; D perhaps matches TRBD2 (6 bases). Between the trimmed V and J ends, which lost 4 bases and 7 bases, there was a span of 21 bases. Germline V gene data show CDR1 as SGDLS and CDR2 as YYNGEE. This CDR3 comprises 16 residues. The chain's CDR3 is CASSSKKRKGRNEQFF. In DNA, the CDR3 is TGTGCCAGCAGCTCAAAAAAACGCAAAGGGAGGAATGAGCAGTTCTTC.

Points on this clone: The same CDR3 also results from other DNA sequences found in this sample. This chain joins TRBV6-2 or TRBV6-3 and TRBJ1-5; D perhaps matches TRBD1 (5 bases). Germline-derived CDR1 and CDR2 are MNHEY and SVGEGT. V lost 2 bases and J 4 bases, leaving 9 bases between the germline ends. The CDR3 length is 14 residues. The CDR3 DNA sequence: TGTGCCAGCAGTTACGGCGGGGGAAATCAGCCCCAGCATTTT. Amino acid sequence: CASSYGGGNQPQHF.

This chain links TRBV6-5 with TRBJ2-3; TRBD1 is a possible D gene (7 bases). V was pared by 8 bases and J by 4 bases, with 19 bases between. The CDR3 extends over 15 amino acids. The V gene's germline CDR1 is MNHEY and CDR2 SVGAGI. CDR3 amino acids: CASRQQGPGADTQYF. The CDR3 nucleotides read TGTGCCAGCCGCCAACAGGGGCCGGGGGCAGATACGCAGTATTTT.

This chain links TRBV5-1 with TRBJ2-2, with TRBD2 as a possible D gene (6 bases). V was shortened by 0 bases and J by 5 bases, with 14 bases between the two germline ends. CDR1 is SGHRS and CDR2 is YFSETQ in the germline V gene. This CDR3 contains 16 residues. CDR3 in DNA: TGCGCCAGCAGCTTGGTAGCGGCCGGGTTGACCGGGGAGCTGTTTTTT. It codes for CASSLVAAGLTGELFF.

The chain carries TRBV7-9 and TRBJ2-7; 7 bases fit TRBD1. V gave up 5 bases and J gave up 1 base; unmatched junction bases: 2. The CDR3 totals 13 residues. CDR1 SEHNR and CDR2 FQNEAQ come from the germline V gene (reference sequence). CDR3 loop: CASSRDSSYEQYF. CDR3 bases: TGTGCCAGCAGCCGGGACAGTTCCTACGAGCAGTACTTC.

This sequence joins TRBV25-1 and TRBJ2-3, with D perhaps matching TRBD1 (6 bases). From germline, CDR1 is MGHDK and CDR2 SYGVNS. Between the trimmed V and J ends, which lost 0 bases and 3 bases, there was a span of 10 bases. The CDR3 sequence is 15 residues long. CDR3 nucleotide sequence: TGTGCCAGCAGTGAATATGGGGGCAGGACAGATACGCAGTATTTT. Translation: CASSEYGGRTDTQYF.

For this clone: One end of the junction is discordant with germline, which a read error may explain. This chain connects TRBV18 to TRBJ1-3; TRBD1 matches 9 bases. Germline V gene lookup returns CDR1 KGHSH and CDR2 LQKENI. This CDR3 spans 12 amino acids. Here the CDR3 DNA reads TGTACCAGCCCTGGGACAGGGAACACCATATATTTT. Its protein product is CTSPGTGNTIYF.

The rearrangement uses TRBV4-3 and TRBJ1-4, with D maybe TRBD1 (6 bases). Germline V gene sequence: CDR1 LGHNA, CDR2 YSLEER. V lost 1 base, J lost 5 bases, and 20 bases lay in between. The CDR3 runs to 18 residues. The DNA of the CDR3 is TGCGCCAGCAGCCAAGGGATAATAGGGGGAGAGGCAAATGAAAAACTGTTTTTT. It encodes CASSQGIIGGEANEKLFF.

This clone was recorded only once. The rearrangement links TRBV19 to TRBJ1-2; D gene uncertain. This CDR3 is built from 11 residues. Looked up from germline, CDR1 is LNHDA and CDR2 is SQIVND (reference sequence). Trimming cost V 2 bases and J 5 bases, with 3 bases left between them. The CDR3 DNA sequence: TGTGCCAGTAGTATACAATATGGCTACACCTTC. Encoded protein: CASSIQYGYTF.

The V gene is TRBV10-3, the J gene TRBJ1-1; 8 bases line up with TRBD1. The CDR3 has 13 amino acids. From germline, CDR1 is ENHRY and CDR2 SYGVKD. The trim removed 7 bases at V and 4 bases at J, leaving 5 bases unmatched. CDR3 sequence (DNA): TGTGCCATCAATCAGGGGGCCTCCACTGAAGCTTTCTTT. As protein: CAINQGASTEAFF.

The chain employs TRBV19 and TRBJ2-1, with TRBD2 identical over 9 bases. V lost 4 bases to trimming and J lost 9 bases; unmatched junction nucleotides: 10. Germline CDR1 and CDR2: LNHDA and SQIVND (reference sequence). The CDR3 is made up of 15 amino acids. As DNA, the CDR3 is TGTGCCAGTAGTACCTCTAGCGGGGACAATTCTGAGCAGTTCTTC. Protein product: CASSTSSGDNSEQFF.

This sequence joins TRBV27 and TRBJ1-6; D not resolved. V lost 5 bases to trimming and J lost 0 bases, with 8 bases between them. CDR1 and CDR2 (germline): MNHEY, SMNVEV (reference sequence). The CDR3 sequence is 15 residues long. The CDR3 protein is CASSPPHSYNSPLHF. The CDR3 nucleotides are TGTGCCAGCAGTCCCCCCCACTCCTATAATTCACCCCTCCACTTT.